The clone carrying this T cell receptor (beta chain) appeared many times. This record comes from a study of regulatory T cells in long-lasting Graves disease. To make TCR beta libraries, researchers used iRepertoire HTBI primers and Arm-PCR of CDR3 regions. MiXCR, applied by TCRdb to the multiplex PCR reads, yields one record per CDR3 protein. The data show over 500,000 distinct CDR3 sequences, 15% to 20% seen once. CDR1 and CDR2 (germline): SNHLY, FYNNEI. The CDR3 loop spans 16 amino acids. With 8 bases clipped from V and 5 bases from J, the junction kept 15 bases outside the gene matches. This sample's time point: newly diagnosed GD, antithyroid drugs for less than 3 months. RNA extracted from PBMCs served as the sequencing template. The same sample was also studied in work on T cells in Graves' hyperthyroidism and ophthalmopathy. That source reports: Blood shared most expanded thyroid clonotypes above 0.001.

The TCR sequence derives from a man in his late teens or twenties with Graves disease. The sequences come from peripheral blood mononuclear cells (PBMCs), collected at new diagnosis, from a patient treated with antithyroid drugs. The chain employs TRBV2 and TRBJ2-3, with 8 nucleotides matching TRBD2. CDR3 sequence reads: CASRLRGSGRIDTQYF. The CDR3 DNA follows: TGTGCCAGCCGCTTGCGGGGAAGCGGGAGAATAGATACGCAGTATTTT.